This record looks at one T cell receptor beta chain sequence and its context. The data originate from a study of regulatory T cells in long-lasting Graves disease. Building of the TCR beta libraries involved iRepertoire HTBI primers and Arm-PCR of CDR3 regions. TCRdb called the multiplex PCR reads again in MiXCR, with one record for every CDR3 protein. The table shows about 470,000 distinct CDR3 sequences, with 20% to 25% occurring only once. CDR1 SGHTA and CDR2 FQGNSA come from the germline V gene. The CDR3 contains 16 residues. Trimming removed 5 bases from V and 9 bases from J; junction bases left unmatched: 14. Sample time point: persistent/refractory GD, antithyroid drugs over 5 years with positive TRAb. TCR sequences were obtained from RNA taken from PBMCs.

The chain uses TRBV7-2 and TRBJ1-3; 9 bases are shared with TRBD1. The sample was peripheral blood mononuclear cells (PBMCs), taken when the disease was refractory, from a patient treated with antithyroid drugs. The sequence was obtained from a female donor with Graves disease. The CDR3 reads CASSPTPQGARGTIYF. The CDR3 DNA reads TGTGCCAGCAGCCCCACCCCACAGGGGGCACGGGGCACCATATATTTT.